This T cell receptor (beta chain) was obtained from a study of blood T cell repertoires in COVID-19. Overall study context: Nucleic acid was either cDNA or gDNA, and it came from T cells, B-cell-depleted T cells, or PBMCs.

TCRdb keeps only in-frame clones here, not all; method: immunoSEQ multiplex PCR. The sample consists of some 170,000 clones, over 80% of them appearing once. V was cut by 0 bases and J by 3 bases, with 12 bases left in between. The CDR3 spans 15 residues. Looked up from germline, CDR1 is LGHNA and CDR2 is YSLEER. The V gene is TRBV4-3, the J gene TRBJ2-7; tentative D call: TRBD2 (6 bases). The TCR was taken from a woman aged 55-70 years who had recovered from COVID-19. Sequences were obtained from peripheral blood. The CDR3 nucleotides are TGCGCCAGCAGCCAAGACCCCGGGACTCTCTACGAGCAGTACTTC. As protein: CASSQDPGTLYEQYF.